These T cell receptor beta chains were read from a single sample in a study of immune evolution from preneoplasia to lung adenocarcinoma. Only in-frame clones appear in the TCRdb table, and some are missing; sequencing was by immunoSEQ multiplex PCR. The sample yields 1,500 to 2,000 clones, under 90% seen once. What was sequenced was FFPE invasive lung adenocarcinoma tissue. These receptors came from a person aged 45 to 59 with lung adenocarcinoma. Each CDR3 is given with its conserved first and last residue. Each record gives: J gene, D gene, clone size, V gene, CDR3 DNA, CDR3 protein. D genes are given only for firm matches. Some rows have no size entry. The others give once, few or many, or a class for an expanded clone.

TRBJ1-2 NA NA TRBV4-3 TGCGCCAGCAGCCCCAGTCACAGCAATAACTATGGCTACACCTTC CASSPSHSNNYGYTF
TRBJ2-7 TRBD2 few TRBV5-1 TGCGCCAGCAGCGTGGATCCGGGACTAGCGGGCGAGCAGTACTTC CASSVDPGLAGEQYF
TRBJ2-4 NA few TRBV11-3 TGTGCCAGCAGCTTAGAACAGAAAAACATTCAGTACTTC CASSLEQKNIQYF
TRBJ2-7 NA NA TRBV29-1 TGCAGCGTTGAATCCGATATCTCCTACGAGCAGTACTTC CSVESDISYEQYF
TRBJ1-3 NA NA TRBV6-5 TGTGCCAGCAGTACTGGAAACACCATATATTTT CASSTGNTIYF
TRBJ2-1 NA NA TRBV28 TGTGCCAGCAGCCCGGCGGGACAGAGGGGATTCTTC CASSPAGQRGFF
TRBJ1-1 TRBD1 NA TRBV4-2 TGTGCCAGCAGCACGGGGAGGATTGGGACAGCGAACACTGAAGCTTTCTTT CASSTGRIGTANTEAFF
TRBJ2-5 TRBD2 NA TRBV6-1 TGTGCCAGCAGTGAAGACTTCCTAGCGGGGAAAGAGACCCAGTACTTC CASSEDFLAGKETQYF
TRBJ1-2 TRBD1 NA TRBV6-1 TGTGCCAGTCAGACAGGGTCTACACGATACTATGGCTACACCTTC CASQTGSTRYYGYTF
TRBJ1-4 TRBD1 NA TRBV7-2 TGTGCCAGCAGCTTAGGGGGACAGGGGACAAATGAAAAACTGTTTTTT CASSLGGQGTNEKLFF
TRBJ2-1 TRBD2 NA TRBV20-1 TGCAGCCTCAGGGAGGGTAATGAGCAGTTCTTC CSLREGNEQFF
TRBJ2-1 NA NA TRBV7-9 TGTGCCAGCAGCGGGAGTCGCAATGAGCAGTTCTTC CASSGSRNEQFF
TRBJ1-4 NA NA TRBV7-2 TGTGCCAGCAGCTTAACTCAGGGAGAGGGAAAACTGTTTTTT CASSLTQGEGKLFF
TRBJ1-5 NA NA TRBV6-1 TGTGCCAGCACCCAAACGGGTCGACAGCCCCAGCATTTT CASTQTGRQPQHF
TRBJ2-2 NA NA TRBV4-1 TGCGCCAGCGGCAGGGGGGGCGAGAACACCGGGGAGCTGTTTTTT CASGRGGENTGELFF
TRBJ1-1 NA few TRBV6-5 TGTGCCAGCAGGGAACAGGTGAACATGAACACTGAAGCTTTCTTT CASREQVNMNTEAFF